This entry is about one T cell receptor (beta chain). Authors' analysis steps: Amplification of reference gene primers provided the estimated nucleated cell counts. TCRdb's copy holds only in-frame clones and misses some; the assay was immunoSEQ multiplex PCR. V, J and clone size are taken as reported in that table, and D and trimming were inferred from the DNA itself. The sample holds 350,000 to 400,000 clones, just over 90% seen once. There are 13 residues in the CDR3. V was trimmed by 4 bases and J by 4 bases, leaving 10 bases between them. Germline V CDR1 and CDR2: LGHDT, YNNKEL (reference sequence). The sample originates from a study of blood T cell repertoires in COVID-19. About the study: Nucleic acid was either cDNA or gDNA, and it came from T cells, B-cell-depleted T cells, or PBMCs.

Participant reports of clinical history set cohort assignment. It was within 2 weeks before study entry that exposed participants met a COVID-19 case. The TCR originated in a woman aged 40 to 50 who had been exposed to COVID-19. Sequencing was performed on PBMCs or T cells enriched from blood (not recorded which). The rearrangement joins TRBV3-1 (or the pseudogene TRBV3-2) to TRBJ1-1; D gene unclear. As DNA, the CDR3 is TGTGCCAGCAGCCCCCGAGGAGGCACTGAAGCTTTCTTT. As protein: CASSPRGGTEAFF.